The 2 T cell receptor beta chains below come from one sample, sequenced in a study of lymphopenia after photon versus proton radiotherapy (dated by TCRdb to about 2019). The library was generated by the immunoSEQ multiplex PCR assay. TCRdb retrieved this table from immuneACCESS and kept in-frame rearrangements only. Not all clones are present; in checked studies, unresolved V genes account for under half, and no reason is known for the remainder. This sample has around 64,000 clones in its table, and about nine tenths of those were observed once. The biggest ten clones account for roughly 13% of the sample. Sequenced material: peripheral blood, taken from a patient treated with proton-based radiotherapy. The receptors originated from an elderly man with esophageal cancer.

The chain recombines TRBV6-1 with TRBJ2-5; tentative D call: TRBD2 (5 bases). The end of the DNA fits TRBJ2-7 better, so the J call may be wrong. The V gene's germline CDR1 is MNHNS and CDR2 SASEGT. This CDR3 region has 16 residues. In nucleotides, the CDR3 is TGTGCCAGCAGTGACCTCGGGGTAGCAAGGTCCTACGAGCAGTACTTC. This translates into CASSDLGVARSYEQYF.

The gene calls are TRBV7-8 and TRBJ2-3, with D unresolved. V was trimmed by 7 bases and J by 5 bases, leaving 7 bases between them. In germline, CDR1 is SGHVS, CDR2 FQNEAQ. This CDR3 is 11 amino acids long. Here the CDR3 reads CASTPLDTQYF. For the CDR3, the DNA is TGTGCCAGCACCCCTCTAGATACGCAGTATTTT.